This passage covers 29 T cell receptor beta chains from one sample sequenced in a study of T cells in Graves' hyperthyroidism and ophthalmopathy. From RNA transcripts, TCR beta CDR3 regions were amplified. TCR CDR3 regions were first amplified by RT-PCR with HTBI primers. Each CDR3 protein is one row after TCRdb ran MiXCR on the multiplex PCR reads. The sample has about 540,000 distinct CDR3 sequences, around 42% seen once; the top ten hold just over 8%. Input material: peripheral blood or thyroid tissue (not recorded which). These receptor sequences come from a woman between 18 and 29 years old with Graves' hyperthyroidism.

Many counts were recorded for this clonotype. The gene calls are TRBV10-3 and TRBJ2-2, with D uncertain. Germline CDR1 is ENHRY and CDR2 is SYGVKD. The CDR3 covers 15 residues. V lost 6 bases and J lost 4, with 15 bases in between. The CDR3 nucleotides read TGTGCCATCAGCGAGCAGGCGCCTCCCACCGGGGAGCTGTTTTTT. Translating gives CAISEQAPPTGELFF.

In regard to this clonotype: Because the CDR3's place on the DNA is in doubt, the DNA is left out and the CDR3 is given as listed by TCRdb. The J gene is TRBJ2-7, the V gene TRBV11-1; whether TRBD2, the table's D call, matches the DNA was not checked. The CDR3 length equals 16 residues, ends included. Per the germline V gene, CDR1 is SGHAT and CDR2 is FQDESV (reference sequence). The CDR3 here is CASSLVGSGSPYEQDF.

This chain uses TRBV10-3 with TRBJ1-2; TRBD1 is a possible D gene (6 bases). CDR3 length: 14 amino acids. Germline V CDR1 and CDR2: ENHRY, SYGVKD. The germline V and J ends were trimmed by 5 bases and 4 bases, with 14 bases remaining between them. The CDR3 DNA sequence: TGTGCCATCAGTCAAGGGGGGTTATTCTATGGCTACACCTTC. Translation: CAISQGGLFYGYTF.

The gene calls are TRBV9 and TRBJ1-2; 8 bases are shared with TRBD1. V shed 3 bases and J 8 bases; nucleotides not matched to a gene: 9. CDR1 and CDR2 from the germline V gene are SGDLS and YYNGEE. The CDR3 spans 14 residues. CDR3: CASSDSGGRMGYTF. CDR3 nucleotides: TGTGCCAGCAGCGATTCAGGGGGCCGTATGGGCTACACCTTC.

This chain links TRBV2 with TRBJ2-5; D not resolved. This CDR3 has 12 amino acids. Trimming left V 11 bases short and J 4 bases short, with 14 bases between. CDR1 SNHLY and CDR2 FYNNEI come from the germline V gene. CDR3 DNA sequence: TGTGCCCCCCAGGTGCTGCGAGAGACCCAGTACTTC. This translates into CAPQVLRETQYF.

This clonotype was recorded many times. The CDR3 loop is CAISESGEKEKLFF. CDR3 DNA: TGTGCCATCAGTGAGTCGGGAGAAAAAGAAAAACTGTTTTTT. The V call is TRBV10-3, the J call TRBJ1-4, with unresolved D. The germline gives CDR1 ENHRY, CDR2 SYGVKD. The CDR3 spans 14 residues. Trimming took 0 bases from V and 8 from J, leaving 10 bases between them.

This CDR3 reads CASVRSELYEQYF. CDR3 DNA: TGTGCCAGCGTACGGAGCGAGCTTTACGAGCAGTACTTC. V gene TRBV6-4 combines with J gene TRBJ2-7, with D hard to call. The CDR3 contains 13 residues. The V gene's germline CDR1 is MRHNA and CDR2 SNTAGT. Between the trimmed V and J ends, which lost 8 bases and 4 bases, there was a span of 15 bases.

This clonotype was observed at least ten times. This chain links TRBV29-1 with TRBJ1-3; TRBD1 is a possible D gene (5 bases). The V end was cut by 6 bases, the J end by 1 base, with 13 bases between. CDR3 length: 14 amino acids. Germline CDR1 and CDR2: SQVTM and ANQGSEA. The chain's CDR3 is CSVLRWGSGNTIYF. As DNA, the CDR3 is TGCAGCGTCCTGCGCTGGGGGTCTGGAAACACCATATATTTT.

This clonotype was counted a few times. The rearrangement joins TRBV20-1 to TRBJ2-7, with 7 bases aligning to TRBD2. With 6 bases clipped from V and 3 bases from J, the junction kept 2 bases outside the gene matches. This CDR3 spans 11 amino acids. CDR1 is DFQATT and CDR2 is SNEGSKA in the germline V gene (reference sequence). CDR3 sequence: CSAGLDYEQYF. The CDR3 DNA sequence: TGCAGTGCCGGACTAGACTACGAGCAGTACTTC.

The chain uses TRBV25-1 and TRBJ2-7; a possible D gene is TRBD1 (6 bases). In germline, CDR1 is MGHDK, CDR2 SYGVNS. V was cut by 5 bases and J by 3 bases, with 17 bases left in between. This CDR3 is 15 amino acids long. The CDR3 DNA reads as TGTGCCAGCAGTTACTCCCGGGACACCATCTACGAGCAGTACTTC. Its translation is CASSYSRDTIYEQYF.

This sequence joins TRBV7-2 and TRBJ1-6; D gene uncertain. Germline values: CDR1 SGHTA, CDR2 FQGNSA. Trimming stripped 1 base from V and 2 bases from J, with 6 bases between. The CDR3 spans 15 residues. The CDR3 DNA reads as TGTGCCAGCAGCTTAGTGGCGGCCTATAATTCACCCCTCCACTTT. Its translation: CASSLVAAYNSPLHF.

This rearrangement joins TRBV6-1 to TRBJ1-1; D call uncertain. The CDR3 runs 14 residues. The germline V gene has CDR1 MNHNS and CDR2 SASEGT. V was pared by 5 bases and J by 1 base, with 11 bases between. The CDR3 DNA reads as TGTGCCAGCAGTTACTTGGAACCGAACACTGAAGCTTTCTTT. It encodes CASSYLEPNTEAFF.

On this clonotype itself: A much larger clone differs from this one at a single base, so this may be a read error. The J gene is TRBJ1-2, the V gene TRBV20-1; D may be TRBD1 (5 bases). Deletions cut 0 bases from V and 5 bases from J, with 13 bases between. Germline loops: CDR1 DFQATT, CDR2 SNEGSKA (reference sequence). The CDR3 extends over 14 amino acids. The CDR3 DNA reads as TGCAGTGCTAGAGATGACGGGGGATGGTATGGCTACACCTTC. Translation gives CSARDDGGWYGYTF.

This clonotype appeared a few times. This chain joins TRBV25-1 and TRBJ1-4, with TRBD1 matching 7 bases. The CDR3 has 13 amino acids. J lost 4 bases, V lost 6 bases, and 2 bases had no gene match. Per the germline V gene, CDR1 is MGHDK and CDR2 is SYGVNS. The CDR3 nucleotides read TGTGCCAGCAGGGACAGGATTAATGAAAAACTGTTTTTT. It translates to CASRDRINEKLFF.

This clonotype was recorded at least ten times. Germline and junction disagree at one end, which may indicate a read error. The CDR3 reads CASSLGRQETQYF. In DNA form, the CDR3 reads TGTGCCAGCAGCTTAGGGCGGCAAGAGACCCAGTACTTC. The V call is TRBV5-1, the J call TRBJ2-5; D is uncertain. CDR1 is SGHRS and CDR2 is YFSETQ in the germline V gene. The CDR3 consists of 13 residues.

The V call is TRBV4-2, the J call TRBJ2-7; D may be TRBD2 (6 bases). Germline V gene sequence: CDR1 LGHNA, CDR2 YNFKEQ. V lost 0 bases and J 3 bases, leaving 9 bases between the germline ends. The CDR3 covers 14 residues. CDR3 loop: CASSQEDSGYEQYF. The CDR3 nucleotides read TGTGCCAGCAGCCAAGAAGATAGCGGCTACGAGCAGTACTTC.

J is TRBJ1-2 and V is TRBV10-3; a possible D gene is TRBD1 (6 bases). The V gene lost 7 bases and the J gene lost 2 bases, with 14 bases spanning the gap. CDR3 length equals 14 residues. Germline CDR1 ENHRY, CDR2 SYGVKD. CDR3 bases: TGTGCCATCACCACGACAGGTTCAAACTATGGCTACACCTTC. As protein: CAITTTGSNYGYTF.

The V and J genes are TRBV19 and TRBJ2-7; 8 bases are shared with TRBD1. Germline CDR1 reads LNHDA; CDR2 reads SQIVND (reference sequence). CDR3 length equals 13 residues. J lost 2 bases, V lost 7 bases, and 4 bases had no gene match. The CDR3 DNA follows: TGTGCCAGTACCGGGACAGGTACCTACGAGCAGTACTTC. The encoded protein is CASTGTGTYEQYF.

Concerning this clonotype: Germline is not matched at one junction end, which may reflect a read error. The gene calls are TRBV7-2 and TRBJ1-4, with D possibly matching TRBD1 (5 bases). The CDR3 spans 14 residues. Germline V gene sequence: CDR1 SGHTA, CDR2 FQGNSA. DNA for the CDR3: TGTGCCTGCAGCTCGGAAAGGGGTAACGAAAAACTGTTTTTT. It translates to CACSSERGNEKLFF.

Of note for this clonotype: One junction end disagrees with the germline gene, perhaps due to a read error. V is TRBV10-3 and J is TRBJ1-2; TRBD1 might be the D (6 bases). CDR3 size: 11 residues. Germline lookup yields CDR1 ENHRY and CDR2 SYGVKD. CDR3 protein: CAISGGGRLRF. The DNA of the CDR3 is TGTGCCATCAGTGGAGGGGGTCGACTTCGTTTC.

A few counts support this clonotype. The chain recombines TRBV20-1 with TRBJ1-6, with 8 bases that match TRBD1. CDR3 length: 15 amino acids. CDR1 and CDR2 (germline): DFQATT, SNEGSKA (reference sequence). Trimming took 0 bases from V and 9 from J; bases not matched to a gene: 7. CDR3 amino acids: CSARDAGGWGSPLHF. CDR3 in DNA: TGCAGTGCTAGAGACGCAGGGGGCTGGGGTTCACCCCTCCACTTT.

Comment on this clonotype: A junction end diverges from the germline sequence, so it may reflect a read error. In DNA, the CDR3 is TGCGCCAGCAGCTCGCACCTTCAGGGGGCTGGGGAAAAACCGTTTTTT. Translation: CASSSHLQGAGEKPFF. The V gene is TRBV7-9, the J gene TRBJ1-4, with TRBD1 identical over 8 bases. This CDR3 contains 16 residues. CDR1 is SEHNR, CDR2 FQNEAQ, per germline (reference sequence). Together with reference TRBV7-9 and TRBJ1-4, the CDR3 gives the full variable domain: DTGVSQNPRHKITKRGQNVTFRCDPISEHNRLYWYRQTLGQGPEFLTYFQNEAQLEKSRLLSDRFSAERPKGSFSTLEIQRTEQGDSAMYLCASSSHLQGAGEKPFFGSGTQLSVL.

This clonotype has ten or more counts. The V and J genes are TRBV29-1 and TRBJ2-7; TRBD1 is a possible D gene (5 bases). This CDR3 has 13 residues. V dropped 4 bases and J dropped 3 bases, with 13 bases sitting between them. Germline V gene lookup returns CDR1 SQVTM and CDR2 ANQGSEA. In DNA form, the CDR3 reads TGCAGCGTTGTGAAGGGGCAAATCTACGAGCAGTACTTC. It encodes CSVVKGQIYEQYF.

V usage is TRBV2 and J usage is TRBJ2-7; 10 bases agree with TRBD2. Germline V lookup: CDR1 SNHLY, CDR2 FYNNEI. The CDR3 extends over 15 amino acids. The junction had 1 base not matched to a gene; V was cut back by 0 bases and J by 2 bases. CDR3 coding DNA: TGTGCCAGCAGTGAAGCCGGGACTAGCGCCTACGAGCAGTACTTC. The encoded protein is CASSEAGTSAYEQYF. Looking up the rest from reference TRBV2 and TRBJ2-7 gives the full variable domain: EPEVTQTPSHQVTQMGQEVILRCVPISNHLYFYWYRQILGQKVEFLVSFYNNEISEKSEIFDDQFSVERPDGSNFTLKIRSTKLEDSAMYFCASSEAGTSAYEQYFGPGTRLTVT.

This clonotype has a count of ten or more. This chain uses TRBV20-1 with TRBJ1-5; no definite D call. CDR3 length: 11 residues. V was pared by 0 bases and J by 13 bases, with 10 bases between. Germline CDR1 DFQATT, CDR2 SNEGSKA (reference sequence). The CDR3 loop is CSARDEEDQHF. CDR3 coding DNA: TGCAGTGCTAGAGATGAGGAGGATCAGCATTTT.

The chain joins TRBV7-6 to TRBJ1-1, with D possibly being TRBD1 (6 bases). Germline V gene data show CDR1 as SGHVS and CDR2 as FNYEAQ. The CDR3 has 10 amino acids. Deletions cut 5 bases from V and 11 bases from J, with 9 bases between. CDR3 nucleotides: TGTGCCAGCAGCCCAAGGGGGGCTTTCTTT. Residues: CASSPRGAFF.

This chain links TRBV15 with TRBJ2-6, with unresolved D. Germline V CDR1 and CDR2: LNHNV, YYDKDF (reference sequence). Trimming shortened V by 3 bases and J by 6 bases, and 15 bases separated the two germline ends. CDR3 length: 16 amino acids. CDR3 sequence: CATSSYGPSQANVLTF. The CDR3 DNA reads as TGTGCCACCAGCAGCTATGGGCCGAGCCAGGCCAACGTCCTGACTTTC.

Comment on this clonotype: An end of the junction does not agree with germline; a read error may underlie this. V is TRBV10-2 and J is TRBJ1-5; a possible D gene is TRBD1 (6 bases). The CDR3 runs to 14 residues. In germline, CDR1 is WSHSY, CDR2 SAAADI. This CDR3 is CASGPGQNNQPQHF. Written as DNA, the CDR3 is TGTGCTAGTGGTCCCGGACAGAACAATCAGCCCCAGCATTTT.

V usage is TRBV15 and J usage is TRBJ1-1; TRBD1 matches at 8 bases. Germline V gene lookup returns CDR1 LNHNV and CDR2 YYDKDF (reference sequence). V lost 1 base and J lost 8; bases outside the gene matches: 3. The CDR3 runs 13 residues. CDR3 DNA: TGTGCCACCAGCAGAGCAGGGGGCAGGGAAGCTTTCTTT. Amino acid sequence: CATSRAGGREAFF.